This entry lists 20 T cell receptor beta chains sequenced from one sample in a study of blood T cell repertoires in COVID-19. Clones were read by immunoSEQ multiplex PCR, and TCRdb kept only the in-frame ones, dropping some. The repertoire has about 200,000 clones, roughly 80% of them found once; the top ten carry about 8%. The specimen sequenced was peripheral blood. The origin of the receptors is a woman aged 80 or older with acute or convalescent COVID-19.

V usage is TRBV11-1 and J usage is TRBJ2-5; D is unclear. The V gene's germline CDR1 is SGHAT and CDR2 FQDESV (reference sequence). V gave up 4 bases and J gave up 2 bases, with 14 bases separating them. The CDR3 consists of 15 residues. This CDR3 is CASSSGLGGQETQYF. The DNA of the CDR3 is TGTGCCAGCAGCTCAGGTTTAGGTGGTCAAGAGACCCAGTACTTC.

V and J are TRBV27 and TRBJ2-1, with TRBD1 matching 8 bases. There are 13 residues in the CDR3. The V gene's germline CDR1 is MNHEY and CDR2 SMNVEV (reference sequence). V lost 6 bases to trimming and J lost 6 bases; unmatched junction nucleotides: 4. The CDR3 bases are TGTGCCAGCAGAAAGACAGGGGTCAATGAGCAGTTCTTC. Protein sequence: CASRKTGVNEQFF.

V is TRBV21-1 and J is TRBJ1-5. TRBV21-1 has pseudogene status. The CDR3 is made up of 17 amino acids. The CDR3 region is CASSKVSANTGYQPQHF. CDR3 DNA: TGTGCCAGCAGCAAAGTTTCGGCAAACACGGGATATCAGCCCCAGCATTTT.

The rearrangement joins TRBV5-1 to TRBJ1-1, with D possibly being TRBD1 (6 bases). Germline CDR1 is SGHRS and CDR2 is YFSETQ. V gave up 1 base and J gave up 2 bases, with 12 bases separating them. The CDR3 is made up of 15 amino acids. The CDR3 reads CASSLSDRLNTEAFF. CDR3 in DNA: TGCGCCAGCAGCTTGTCGGACAGACTTAACACTGAAGCTTTCTTT.

There are a few counts of this clone. The V gene is TRBV6-6, the J gene TRBJ1-2; unclear D gene. V was pared by 0 bases and J by 8 bases, with 13 bases between. The germline gives CDR1 MNHNY, CDR2 SVGAGI (reference sequence). The CDR3 consists of 14 residues. The CDR3 reads CASSYSRDGGGYTF. CDR3 in DNA: TGTGCCAGCAGTTACTCGAGAGACGGAGGCGGCTACACCTTC.

The rearrangement links TRBV20-1 to TRBJ1-4, with D possibly TRBD1 on 6 matching bases. V was shortened by 3 bases and J by 6 bases, with 14 bases between the two germline ends. CDR1 is DFQATT and CDR2 is SNEGSKA in the germline V gene (reference sequence). The CDR3 has 14 residues. The CDR3 sequence: CSASRGGLHEKLFF. The CDR3, as DNA: TGCAGTGCTAGTAGGGGGGGGCTACATGAAAAACTGTTTTTT.

The J gene is TRBJ1-3, the V gene TRBV5-5; D may be TRBD1 (5 bases). CDR3 length: 13 residues. V was cut by 4 bases and J by 3 bases, with 8 bases left in between. Germline loops: CDR1 SGHKS, CDR2 YYEKEE (reference sequence). The DNA for the CDR3 is TGTGCCAGCAGCGGGGGGTATGGAAACACCATATATTTT. Translation gives CASSGGYGNTIYF.

The rearrangement links TRBV10-3 to TRBJ2-2; no clear D. The CDR3 is 14 amino acids. Trimming removed 1 base from V and 6 bases from J, with 9 bases in between. CDR1 and CDR2 (germline): ENHRY, SYGVKD. CDR3: CAISEWLDPGELFF. CDR3 nucleotides: TGTGCCATCAGTGAGTGGCTAGATCCCGGGGAGCTGTTTTTT.

The genes are TRBV3-1 (or the pseudogene TRBV3-2) and TRBJ1-5; 10 positions match TRBD1. The junction had 9 bases not matched to a gene; V was cut back by 3 bases and J by 7 bases. Per germline, CDR1 LGHDT and CDR2 YNNKEL (reference sequence). The CDR3 runs 16 residues. The CDR3 is CASSQQLGQGGQPQHF. Written as DNA, the CDR3 is TGTGCCAGCAGCCAGCAACTTGGACAGGGGGGACAGCCCCAGCATTTT.

The chain combines TRBV18 with TRBJ2-3, with TRBD1 matching over 8 bases. The length of the CDR3 is 16 residues. Germline trimming cut 1 base from V and 2 bases from J; bases unmatched to any gene: 5. The germline CDR1 and CDR2 sequences are KGHSH and LQKENI. CDR3 DNA sequence: TGTGCCAGCTCACCACGAGAGACAGGGGTCACAGATACGCAGTATTTT. Amino acids: CASSPRETGVTDTQYF.

CDR3 residues: CASRPSGTQETQYF. For the CDR3, the DNA is TGTGCCAGCCGGCCGAGCGGGACCCAAGAGACCCAGTACTTC. V and J are TRBV5-4 and TRBJ2-5; 7 nucleotides align to TRBD2. Germline CDR1 reads SGHNT; CDR2 reads YYREEE (reference sequence). This CDR3 region has 14 residues. The V segment lost 7 bases and the J segment 1 base; nucleotides outside the gene matches: 7.

The rearrangement joins TRBV6-5 to TRBJ2-3, with D possibly TRBD1 on 6 matching bases. The CDR3 is 15 amino acids. Trimming took off 7 bases at V and 1 base at J, with 15 bases between the two ends. Germline V gene lookup returns CDR1 MNHEY and CDR2 SVGAGI. The CDR3 DNA is TGTGCCAGCATCTGGGACAAGGCCGGCACAGATACGCAGTATTTT. Its translation: CASIWDKAGTDTQYF.

V usage is TRBV29-1 and J usage is TRBJ1-2; the D gene is possibly TRBD1 (6 bases). Trimming cost V 7 bases and J 0 bases, with 18 bases left between them. The CDR3 contains 15 residues. CDR1 is SQVTM, CDR2 ANQGSEA, per germline. The CDR3 here is CSAAPGAAANYGYTF. The CDR3 DNA reads as TGCAGCGCCGCCCCAGGGGCAGCAGCTAACTATGGCTACACCTTC. The whole variable domain, remainder taken from reference TRBV29-1 and TRBJ1-2, is SAVISQKPSRDICQRGTSLTIQCQVDSQVTMMFWYRQQPGQSLTLIATANQGSEATYESGFVIDKFPISRPNLTFSTLTVSNMSPEDSSIYLCSAAPGAAANYGYTFGSGTRLTVV.

The V gene is TRBV5-4, the J gene TRBJ1-2; 7 nucleotides align to TRBD1. CDR3 length equals 15 residues. CDR1 is SGHNT and CDR2 is YYREEE in the germline V gene (reference sequence). V dropped 5 bases and J dropped 2; count of bases not matched to a gene: 9. Here the CDR3 DNA reads TGTGCCAGCAGTTCGGGAGGGGGCCAGAACTATGGCTACACCTTC. Translating gives CASSSGGGQNYGYTF.

The J gene is TRBJ1-2, the V gene TRBV14; the match to TRBD1 covers 11 bases. The CDR3 covers 17 residues. Germline lookup yields CDR1 SGHDN and CDR2 FVKESK. V shed 1 base, J shed 6 bases, and the junction held 10 bases outside the gene matches. CDR3 in DNA: TGTGCCAGCAGCCAAGTAGGAAGGGACAGGGGGTTGGATGGCTACACCTTC. Residues: CASSQVGRDRGLDGYTF. The full variable domain, rest sourced from reference TRBV14 and TRBJ1-2, is EAGVTQFPSHSVIEKGQTVTLRCDPISGHDNLYWYRRVMGKEIKFLLHFVKESKQDESGMPNNRFLAERTGGTYSTLKVQPAELEDSGVYFCASSQVGRDRGLDGYTFGSGTRLTVV.

The V and J genes are TRBV19 and TRBJ1-2, with 9 bases that match TRBD1. Germline CDR1 reads LNHDA; CDR2 reads SQIVND (reference sequence). CDR3 size: 14 residues. Germline trimming cut 8 bases from V and 8 bases from J; bases unmatched to any gene: 12. CDR3 coding DNA: TGTGCCAGTTCCCGGACAGGGGAGAATCGCGGCTACACCTTC. This gives the protein CASSRTGENRGYTF.

The rearrangement uses TRBV6-5 and TRBJ2-7, with D unclear. The CDR3 is 15 amino acids. Germline-derived CDR1 and CDR2 are MNHEY and SVGAGI. V was pared by 3 bases and J by 3 bases, with 15 bases between. The CDR3 sequence is CASSYSSARIYEQYF. Written as DNA, the CDR3 is TGTGCCAGCAGTTATAGTTCTGCGCGGATCTACGAGCAGTACTTC.

The V gene is TRBV6-5, the J gene TRBJ1-2; a weak D match, TRBD1 (6 bases). The germline V gene has CDR1 MNHEY and CDR2 SVGAGI. Trimming pared 6 bases from V and 5 bases from J, leaving 19 bases between. CDR3 length: 15 residues. The CDR3 reads CASSEDRDTTYGYTF. In DNA form, the CDR3 reads TGTGCCAGCAGCGAGGACCGGGACACAACGTATGGCTACACCTTC.

Concerning this clone: Other DNA sequences from this sample encode an identical CDR3 as well. V gene TRBV5-1 combines with J gene TRBJ2-5; TRBD2 matches 10 bases. The germline CDR1 and CDR2 sequences are SGHRS and YFSETQ. This CDR3 contains 16 residues. J lost 1 base, V lost 0 bases, and 3 bases had no gene match. The DNA of the CDR3 is TGCGCCAGCAGCTTGGCTCTAGCGGGGGCCCAAGAGACCCAGTACTTC. Protein: CASSLALAGAQETQYF.

The V call is TRBV30, the J call TRBJ2-1, with 11 bases lining up with TRBD2. V dropped 2 bases and J dropped 9; count of bases not matched to a gene: 3. The CDR3 runs 13 residues. CDR1 and CDR2 from the germline V gene are GTSNPN and SVGIG (reference sequence). The CDR3 reads CAWSRLAGGEQFF. The CDR3 nucleotides are TGTGCCTGGAGTAGGCTAGCGGGAGGTGAGCAGTTCTTC.